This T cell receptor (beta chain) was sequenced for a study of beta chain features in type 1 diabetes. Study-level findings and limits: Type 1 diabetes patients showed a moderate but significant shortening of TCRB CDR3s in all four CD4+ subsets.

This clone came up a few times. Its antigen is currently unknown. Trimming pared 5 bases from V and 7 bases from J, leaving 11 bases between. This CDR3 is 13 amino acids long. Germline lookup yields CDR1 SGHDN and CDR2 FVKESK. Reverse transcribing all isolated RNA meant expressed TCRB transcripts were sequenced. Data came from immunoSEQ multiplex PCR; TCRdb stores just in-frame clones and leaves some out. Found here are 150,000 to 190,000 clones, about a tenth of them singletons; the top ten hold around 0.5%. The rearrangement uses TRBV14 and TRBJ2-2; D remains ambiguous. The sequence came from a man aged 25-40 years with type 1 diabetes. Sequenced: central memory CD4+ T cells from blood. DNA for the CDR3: TGTGCCAGCAGCAGACATAGTGACGGGGAGCTGTTTTTT. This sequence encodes CASSRHSDGELFF. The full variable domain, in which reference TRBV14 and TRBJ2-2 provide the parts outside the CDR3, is EAGVTQFPSHSVIEKGQTVTLRCDPISGHDNLYWYRRVMGKEIKFLLHFVKESKQDESGMPNNRFLAERTGGTYSTLKVQPAELEDSGVYFCASSRHSDGELFFGEGSRLTVL.